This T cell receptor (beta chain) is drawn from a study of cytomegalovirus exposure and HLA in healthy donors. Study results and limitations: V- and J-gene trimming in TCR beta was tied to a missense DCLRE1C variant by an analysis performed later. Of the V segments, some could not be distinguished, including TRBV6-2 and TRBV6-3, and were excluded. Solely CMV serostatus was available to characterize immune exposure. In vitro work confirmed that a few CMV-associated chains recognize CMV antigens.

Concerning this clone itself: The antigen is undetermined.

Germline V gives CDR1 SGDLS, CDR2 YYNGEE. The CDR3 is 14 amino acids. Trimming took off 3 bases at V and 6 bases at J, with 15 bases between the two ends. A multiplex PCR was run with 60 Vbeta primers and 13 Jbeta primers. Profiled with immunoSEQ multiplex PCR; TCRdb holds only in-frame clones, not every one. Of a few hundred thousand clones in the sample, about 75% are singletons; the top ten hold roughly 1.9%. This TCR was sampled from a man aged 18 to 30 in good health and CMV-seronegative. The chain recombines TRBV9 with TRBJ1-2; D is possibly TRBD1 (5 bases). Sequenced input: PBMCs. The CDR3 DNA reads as TGTGCCAGCAGCGGCCAGACAGTTCGGCATGGCTACACCTTC. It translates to CASSGQTVRHGYTF.